This T cell receptor beta chain was identified during a study of neoadjuvant anti-PD-1 for oral cavity cancer. Repertoires were generated with immunoSEQ multiplex PCR, while TCRdb's copy carries only in-frame clones and drops some. The data hold 12,000 to 15,000 clones, with about three quarters observed a single time. The J segment lost 1 base and the V segment lost 5 bases, leaving 1 base of the junction unmatched. There are 14 residues in the CDR3. Germline CDR1 SGHVS, CDR2 FQNEAQ. The receptor's source is a person aged 40 to 85 with oral cavity squamous cell carcinoma. V and J are TRBV7-8 and TRBJ1-3; 8 nucleotides match TRBD1. Specimen: PBMCs, collected before nivolumab (anti-PD-1) treatment. The CDR3 is CASSHRGSGNTIYF. Here the CDR3 DNA reads TGTGCCAGCAGCCACAGGGGGTCTGGAAACACCATATATTTT.